Listed below are T cell receptor beta chains from one sample, sequenced in a study of blood T cell repertoires in COVID-19. Only in-frame clones appear in the TCRdb table, and some are missing; sequencing was by immunoSEQ multiplex PCR. The data show some 230,000 clones, roughly nine tenths seen once. Sequences were obtained from PBMCs or T cells enriched from blood (not recorded which). Receptors originate from a woman under 30 in a cohort exposed to, infected with or recovered from COVID-19 (not recorded which). Each CDR3 is given with its conserved first and last residue. Each record gives: J gene, D gene, clone size, V gene, CDR3 protein, CDR3 DNA. D genes are given only for firm matches. Clone size is not always given. Where it is, it says once, few, many or a class for expanded clones.

j_call: TRBJ1-5
d_call: -
clone_size: -
v_call: TRBV2
cdr3_aa: CASSVFGGDQPQHF
cdr3_nt: TGTGCCAGCAGTGTGTTTGGGGGCGATCAGCCCCAGCATTTT

j_call: TRBJ2-7
d_call: -
clone_size: -
v_call: TRBV6-5
cdr3_aa: CASSSSGYEQYF
cdr3_nt: TGTGCCAGCAGTTCCAGTGGCTACGAGCAGTACTTC

j_call: TRBJ1-1
d_call: TRBD1
clone_size: -
v_call: TRBV5-8
cdr3_aa: CASSFHRTGGNTEAFF
cdr3_nt: TGTGCCAGCAGCTTCCACAGGACAGGGGGGAACACTGAAGCTTTCTTT

j_call: TRBJ1-4
d_call: TRBD1
clone_size: -
v_call: TRBV4-2
cdr3_aa: CASSEAGTGRFF
cdr3_nt: TGTGCCAGCAGCGAAGCCGGGACAGGGAGGTTTTTT

j_call: TRBJ2-1
d_call: -
clone_size: -
v_call: TRBV25-1
cdr3_aa: CASRAHGGTPGSYNEQFF
cdr3_nt: TGTGCCAGCAGGGCTCATGGCGGGACTCCAGGCTCCTACAATGAGCAGTTCTTC

j_call: TRBJ1-4
d_call: -
clone_size: once
v_call: TRBV7-6
cdr3_aa: CASSLAQEGREKLFF
cdr3_nt: TGTGCCAGCAGCTTAGCCCAGGAGGGCAGGGAAAAACTGTTTTTT

j_call: TRBJ1-4
d_call: TRBD1
clone_size: -
v_call: TRBV5-8
cdr3_aa: CASSFGTGGRDEKLFF
cdr3_nt: TGTGCCAGCAGCTTTGGGACAGGGGGGCGTGATGAAAAACTGTTTTTT

j_call: TRBJ1-6
d_call: -
clone_size: -
v_call: TRBV2
cdr3_aa: CASRTLEPLHF
cdr3_nt: TGTGCCAGCAGGACCTTGGAGCCCCTCCACTTT

j_call: TRBJ2-3
d_call: -
clone_size: -
v_call: TRBV7-3
cdr3_aa: CASSPGLRTDTQYF
cdr3_nt: TGTGCCAGCAGCCCGGGACTTCGCACAGATACGCAGTATTTT

j_call: TRBJ2-5
d_call: -
clone_size: -
v_call: TRBV7-2
cdr3_aa: CASTRHPKETQYF
cdr3_nt: TGTGCCAGCACCAGACACCCCAAAGAGACCCAGTACTTC

j_call: TRBJ2-2
d_call: TRBD1
clone_size: -
v_call: TRBV2
cdr3_aa: CASGETGHTGELFF
cdr3_nt: TGTGCCAGCGGGGAGACAGGGCACACCGGGGAGCTGTTTTTT

j_call: TRBJ1-5
d_call: -
clone_size: once
v_call: TRBV3-1/TRBV3-2
cdr3_aa: CASSQSGDGNQPQHF
cdr3_nt: TGTGCCAGCAGCCAGTCAGGGGACGGAAATCAGCCCCAGCATTTT

j_call: TRBJ1-4
d_call: -
clone_size: -
v_call: TRBV2
cdr3_aa: CASREHTGGSEKLFF
cdr3_nt: TGTGCCAGCAGAGAACACACGGGAGGGAGTGAAAAACTGTTTTTT

j_call: TRBJ2-6
d_call: -
clone_size: -
v_call: TRBV30
cdr3_aa: CAFSSGANVLTF
cdr3_nt: TGTGCTTTTAGCTCTGGGGCCAACGTCCTGACTTTC

j_call: TRBJ2-5
d_call: TRBD1
clone_size: -
v_call: TRBV7-9
cdr3_aa: CASSLGGTGKETQYF
cdr3_nt: TGTGCCAGCAGCTTAGGCGGGACAGGAAAGGAGACCCAGTACTTC

j_call: TRBJ2-2
d_call: -
clone_size: -
v_call: TRBV3-1/TRBV3-2
cdr3_aa: CASSQRDGGTGELFF
cdr3_nt: TGTGCCAGCAGCCAGCGGGACGGTGGCACCGGGGAGCTGTTTTTT

j_call: TRBJ2-7
d_call: -
clone_size: -
v_call: TRBV10-3
cdr3_aa: CAISETAFYEQYF
cdr3_nt: TGTGCCATCAGTGAGACAGCCTTTTACGAGCAGTACTTC

j_call: TRBJ1-6
d_call: TRBD1
clone_size: -
v_call: TRBV27
cdr3_aa: CASAGTGGFYNSPLHF
cdr3_nt: TGTGCCAGCGCCGGGACAGGGGGCTTTTATAATTCACCCCTCCACTTT

j_call: TRBJ1-1
d_call: -
clone_size: -
v_call: TRBV2
cdr3_aa: CASSANLMNTEAFF
cdr3_nt: TGTGCCAGCAGTGCTAACCTGATGAACACTGAAGCTTTCTTT

j_call: TRBJ1-2
d_call: TRBD1
clone_size: few
v_call: TRBV18
cdr3_aa: CASSPRLQGANYGYTF
cdr3_nt: TGTGCCAGCTCACCAAGATTACAGGGGGCTAACTATGGCTACACCTTC

j_call: TRBJ1-4
d_call: TRBD1
clone_size: -
v_call: TRBV7-9
cdr3_aa: CASSLSGQGGYEKLFF
cdr3_nt: TGTGCCAGCAGCTTATCCGGACAGGGAGGGTATGAAAAACTGTTTTTT

j_call: TRBJ2-7
d_call: TRBD2
clone_size: -
v_call: TRBV24-1
cdr3_aa: CATSDLRLAGHSYEQYF
cdr3_nt: TGTGCCACCAGTGATTTGCGGCTAGCGGGCCACTCCTACGAGCAGTACTTC

j_call: TRBJ2-1
d_call: -
clone_size: once
v_call: TRBV5-6
cdr3_aa: CASSFQRNEQFF
cdr3_nt: TGTGCCAGCAGCTTTCAGCGAAATGAGCAGTTCTTC

j_call: TRBJ1-4
d_call: -
clone_size: -
v_call: TRBV6-5
cdr3_aa: CANPTERVDEKLFF
cdr3_nt: TGTGCCAACCCGACAGAAAGGGTAGATGAAAAACTGTTTTTT

j_call: TRBJ2-2
d_call: -
clone_size: once
v_call: TRBV9
cdr3_aa: CASSVDLQPPNTGELFF
cdr3_nt: TGTGCCAGCAGCGTAGATCTACAGCCGCCGAACACCGGGGAGCTGTTTTTT

j_call: TRBJ1-2
d_call: -
clone_size: -
v_call: TRBV2
cdr3_aa: CASSESEGNYGYTF
cdr3_nt: TGTGCCAGCAGTGAAAGCGAAGGAAACTATGGCTACACCTTC

j_call: TRBJ1-4
d_call: -
clone_size: -
v_call: TRBV18
cdr3_aa: CASSPRVALEKLFF
cdr3_nt: TGTGCCAGCTCACCCCGGGTTGCACTTGAAAAACTGTTTTTT

j_call: TRBJ1-4
d_call: -
clone_size: -
v_call: TRBV9
cdr3_aa: CASSVARKSATNEKLFF
cdr3_nt: TGTGCCAGCAGCGTAGCTCGAAAGAGTGCAACTAATGAAAAACTGTTTTTT